This T cell receptor (beta chain) is drawn from a study of blood T cell repertoires in COVID-19. V was shortened by 3 bases and J by 1 base, with 14 bases between the two germline ends. The length of the CDR3 is 15 residues. Per germline, CDR1 SGHRS and CDR2 YFSETQ. Generated by immunoSEQ multiplex PCR, the TCRdb table keeps only in-frame clones and is missing some. The sample includes some 89,000 clones, approximately 84% of them seen just once. The genes are TRBV5-1 and TRBJ2-7; D perhaps matches TRBD2 (6 bases). The sample comprised peripheral blood. The receptor was derived from a man aged 55 to 70 with acute or convalescent COVID-19. The CDR3, as DNA: TGCGCCAGCAGCTCGTATGGAGGGGATTCCTACGAGCAGTACTTC. Protein sequence: CASSSYGGDSYEQYF.